The T cell receptor (beta chain) described here comes from a study of post-analysis software for immune sequencing data. Background on the study: The patients showed relapsing-remitting, secondary progressive and progressive-relapsing multiple sclerosis courses. Regarding the study as a whole: By F measure, samples from a shared preparation batch strongly co-clustered. Multiple sclerosis patients had significantly lower normalized Chao1 diversity than controls. A handful of TRBV segments were more frequent in patients than controls; TRBV5-6, TRBV5-1 and TRBV20-1 belonged to this group.

The authors incorporated unique molecular identifiers into the TCR beta cDNA libraries. Between about 0.85 and 10 million T cells gave rise to hundreds of thousands of cDNA molecules. TCRdb itself ran the PCR reads through MiXCR, one entry per CDR3 protein. The table lists around 710,000 distinct CDR3 sequences, roughly 50% of them singletons. The CDR3 has 16 amino acids. Germline CDR1 and CDR2: DFQATT and SNEGSKA (reference sequence). V lost 6 bases to trimming and J lost 4 bases, with 24 bases between them. A note on this clonotype: The antigen is not known.

This receptor was taken from a girl aged 10-17 years with multiple sclerosis. Sequencing used blood. The chain carries TRBV20-1 and TRBJ1-2; D possibly corresponds to TRBD1 (6 bases). CDR3 region: CSAGARGTRGSYGYTF. The CDR3 DNA reads TGCAGTGCGGGGGCGCGCGGGACAAGGGGGTCCTATGGCTACACCTTC.